The 5 T cell receptor beta chains reported below all come from one sample, sequenced in a study of T cell responses to AZD1222 COVID-19 vaccine (dated by TCRdb to the early 2020s). Reading the label with the study, this specimen's time point is: baseline before first vaccination. The receptor library was made with the immunoSEQ multiplex PCR assay. The clones in this table, taken by TCRdb from immuneACCESS, are in-frame only. Not every clone is retained; where verified, under half of the shortfall comes from an unresolved V gene, and the cause of the rest is unknown. In all, the sample holds 93,000 or so clones, and about 90% of those were seen once. The leading ten clones occupy 4.8% of the sample. The material sequenced was peripheral blood, taken on day 0 of AZD1222 vaccination. Every receptor here comes from an adult in good health.

This clone was recorded once. CDR3 DNA sequence: TGTGCCAGCAGTCCTCGACTACTCTCCTACAATGAGCAGTTCTTC. It translates to CASSPRLLSYNEQFF. The genes are TRBV28 and TRBJ2-1; perhaps TRBD2 as D (5 bases). V dropped 5 bases and J dropped 0 bases, with 11 bases sitting between them. The germline V gene has CDR1 MDHEN and CDR2 SYDVKM. CDR3 length equals 15 residues.

The V call is TRBV4-1, the J call TRBJ1-1; tentatively, D is TRBD1 (6 bases). This CDR3 is built from 13 residues. Trimming shortened V by 3 bases and J by 4 bases, and 9 bases separated the two germline ends. Germline values: CDR1 MGHRA, CDR2 YSYEKL. CDR3 nucleotide sequence: TGCGCCAGCAGCCACACAGGGAGCACTGAAGCTTTCTTT. Protein sequence: CASSHTGSTEAFF.

V is TRBV14 and J is TRBJ1-1; D call uncertain. Germline CDR1 SGHDN, CDR2 FVKESK. CDR3 length: 14 residues. Trimming shortened V by 4 bases and J by 0 bases, and 9 bases separated the two germline ends. CDR3: CASSRVVVNTEAFF. The CDR3 DNA sequence: TGTGCCAGCAGCCGGGTGGTGGTGAACACTGAAGCTTTCTTT. Drawing the rest from reference TRBV14 and TRBJ1-1, the complete variable domain is EAGVTQFPSHSVIEKGQTVTLRCDPISGHDNLYWYRRVMGKEIKFLLHFVKESKQDESGMPNNRFLAERTGGTYSTLKVQPAELEDSGVYFCASSRVVVNTEAFFGQGTRLTVV.

This rearrangement joins TRBV5-1 to TRBJ1-1; 8 positions match TRBD1. The CDR3 is made up of 14 amino acids. Trimming took 4 bases from V and 1 from J; bases not matched to a gene: 3. Germline lookup yields CDR1 SGHRS and CDR2 YFSETQ. The CDR3 DNA follows: TGCGCCAGCAGCCCCCAGGGGGCGAACACTGAAGCTTTCTTT. This gives the protein CASSPQGANTEAFF.

The chain has TRBV9 and TRBJ1-2; 7 positions match TRBD1. The CDR3 is made up of 15 amino acids. V lost 5 bases to trimming and J lost 0 bases; unmatched junction nucleotides: 7. Germline CDR1 is SGDLS and CDR2 is YYNGEE. The CDR3: CASSSPGGANYGYTF. The CDR3 DNA follows: TGTGCCAGCAGTTCCCCAGGGGGGGCTAACTATGGCTACACCTTC. Variable domain in full (rest from reference TRBV9 and TRBJ1-2): DSGVTQTPKHLITATGQRVTLRCSPRSGDLSVYWYQQSLDQGLQFLIQYYNGEERAKGNILERFSAQQFPDLHSELNLSSLELGDSALYFCASSSPGGANYGYTFGSGTRLTVV.